A selection of T cell receptor beta chains follows, all from one sample in a study of shared clonotypes between healthy human individuals. Here immunoSEQ multiplex PCR was the method, and the copy in TCRdb shows in-frame clones only, minus some. The sample holds roughly 1.5 million clones, about 98% seen once. Sequencing was performed on naive CD4+ T cells sorted from blood. These receptors were obtained from a man between 25 and 39 years old in good health. Each CDR3 is given with its conserved first and last residue. D genes are given only for firm matches. Size is omitted from some rows. Given values are once, few, many or a class for expanded clones.

v_gene	abundance	j_gene	d_gene	CDR3aa	CDR3nt
TRBV10-3	-	TRBJ2-3	-	CAISDRVAGVAQNTDTQYF	TGTGCCATCAGTGATCGGGTAGCCGGCGTGGCCCAAAACACAGATACGCAGTATTTT
TRBV28	-	TRBJ1-5	-	CASTPRFGYSNQPQHF	TGTGCCAGCACCCCCCGGTTCGGGTATAGCAATCAGCCCCAGCATTTT
TRBV30	-	TRBJ2-7	-	CAWRRDGVSSYEQYF	TGTGCCTGGAGAAGAGACGGAGTGAGCTCCTACGAGCAGTACTTC
TRBV27	-	TRBJ1-1	-	CASSFPTGRVDTEAFF	TGTGCCAGCAGTTTCCCTACGGGTAGGGTGGACACTGAAGCTTTCTTT
TRBV11-2	-	TRBJ1-2	-	CASSSLKSDRYGYTF	TGTGCCAGCAGCTCACTAAAATCGGACCGCTATGGCTACACCTTC
TRBV29-1	once	TRBJ1-1	TRBD1	CSVHGQANTEAFF	TGCAGCGTACATGGACAGGCGAACACTGAAGCTTTCTTT
TRBV19	once	TRBJ1-1	-	CASSQGFATEAFF	TGTGCCAGTAGTCAGGGATTTGCCACTGAAGCTTTCTTT
TRBV7-8	-	TRBJ2-2	-	CASSVAWGVANTGELFF	TGTGCCAGCAGCGTAGCGTGGGGTGTCGCGAACACCGGGGAGCTGTTTTTT
TRBV27	-	TRBJ2-4	-	CASSLRVSTKNIQYF	TGTGCCAGCAGTTTGAGGGTCTCCACCAAAAACATTCAGTACTTC
TRBV5-1	-	TRBJ2-1	-	CASSLAAGTLNEQFF	TGCGCCAGCAGCTTGGCGGCCGGGACGTTAAATGAGCAGTTCTTC
TRBV7-9	-	TRBJ2-7	-	CASSSPLYEQYF	TGTGCCAGCAGCTCACCCCTATACGAGCAGTACTTC
TRBV5-1	-	TRBJ1-1	-	CASSFRGETEAFF	TGCGCCAGCAGCTTCCGGGGAGAGACTGAAGCTTTCTTT
TRBV2	-	TRBJ2-7	TRBD2	CASKASGSMDEQYF	TGTGCCAGCAAGGCTAGCGGGAGTATGGACGAGCAGTACTTC
TRBV29-1	-	TRBJ1-4	-	CSASRDGYEKLFF	TGCAGCGCCTCCCGGGACGGCTATGAAAAACTGTTTTTT
TRBV29-1	-	TRBJ2-3	TRBD2	CSVLAGSTDTQYF	TGCAGCGTCTTAGCGGGATCCACAGATACGCAGTATTTT
TRBV15	-	TRBJ2-7	-	CATSRVGRGPYEQYF	TGTGCCACCAGCAGAGTGGGCAGGGGTCCTTACGAGCAGTACTTC
TRBV19	-	TRBJ2-3	-	CASSPKLLRTTDTQYF	TGTGCCAGTAGCCCCAAATTACTCAGAACCACAGATACGCAGTATTTT
TRBV18	-	TRBJ2-4	TRBD1	CASGDRGNIQYF	TGTGCCAGCGGAGACAGGGGGAACATTCAGTACTTC
TRBV19	-	TRBJ1-1	TRBD1	CASRAGGGRMNTEAFF	TGTGCCAGCAGGGCAGGGGGGGGACGGATGAACACTGAAGCTTTCTTT
TRBV25-1	-	TRBJ1-4	TRBD1	CASSERGRNEKLFF	TGTGCCAGCAGTGAAAGGGGGCGGAATGAAAAACTGTTTTTT
TRBV27	-	TRBJ2-1	-	CASNQPPRSYNEQFF	TGTGCCAGCAACCAACCCCCCCGCTCCTACAATGAGCAGTTCTTC
TRBV28	-	TRBJ1-2	-	CASSWGQGINYGYTF	TGTGCCAGCAGTTGGGGGCAGGGCATTAACTATGGCTACACCTTC
TRBV28	-	TRBJ1-5	-	CASRNFNIAGNQPQHF	TGTGCCAGCAGGAACTTTAATATTGCGGGGAATCAGCCCCAGCATTTT
TRBV28	-	TRBJ2-7	-	CASSPREDYEQYF	TGTGCCAGCAGCCCACGTGAGGATTACGAGCAGTACTTC